Sequencing of this T cell receptor beta chain was carried out in a study of post-analysis software for immune sequencing data (dated by TCRdb to the mid-2010s). Context from the whole study: The recorded disease courses included relapsing-remitting, secondary progressive and progressive-relapsing multiple sclerosis, and some patients had no subtype annotation. The patient repertoires were compared against about a dozen previously published healthy control repertoires obtained from donors aged about 6 to 28 years. A subset of samples was prepared in parallel using single-end sample barcoding, then pooled and co-amplified after Illumina adapter ligation. The full study reports these points: Direct clustering with F measure revealed strong co-clustering of samples prepared in the same batch, which led to a batch-effect correction. The multiple sclerosis patient group was slightly younger than the control group. Multiple sclerosis patients had significantly lower normalized Chao1 diversity than controls, a result that suggests substantial peripheral T-cell clonal expansion. Patients showed significantly higher frequencies than controls for a handful of TRBV segments, among them TRBV5-6, TRBV5-1 and TRBV20-1.

From cysteine to phenylalanine, the CDR3 is 13 amino acids long. Only the CDR3 part of the read is kept: 39 bases, read in frame from the first base. At the junction V is shortened by 4 bases and J by 0 bases, with 10 bases in between. The germline V gene (reference sequence) specifies DFQATT as CDR1 and SNEGSKA as CDR2. With respect to this clonotype: No antigen is known for it. Base-call qualities are not available, and no considerably larger clone is one nucleotide away.

The protocol used for the library was PCR. These reads were obtained on an Illumina HiSeq 2500. To reduce PCR and sequencing biases, unique molecular identifiers were incorporated into the TCR beta cDNA libraries. Per 1 to 10 million input T cells, approximately 500,000 cDNA molecules were obtained, such that each molecule approximated one T cell. Patient libraries were prepared and sequenced with the same protocol used for the earlier healthy control dataset. Within a given batch, samples were prepared together, multiplexed and sequenced on the same HiSeq lane. The paper's processing steps were these. Raw barcoded reads were processed with MIGEC, and single-read molecular identifier groups were discarded before consensus assembly and CDR3 extraction. Clonotype tables were post-analysed with VDJtools, and diversity was normalized by down-sampling all datasets to the smallest sample size. In repertoire overlap clustering, CDR3 amino acid sequences, but not nucleotide sequences, were matched to correct batch-related cross-sample contamination. TCRdb's own reprocessing of the public reads used fastp at Q25 and MiXCR and kept productive beta chains. Identical CDR3 protein sequences are pooled into one entry, listed with their most common genes and DNA. For this entry, the V and J calls and clone size follow TCRdb and not the study's own pipeline. In all, the sample holds around 700,000 distinct CDR3 sequences, and approximately 59% of those were seen once. The ten largest clones add up to about 11% of the sample.

TCR beta repertoires were profiled from peripheral blood of about a dozen young patients with multiple sclerosis to demonstrate the VDJtools post-analysis software. The multiple sclerosis patients were children and adolescents between roughly 6 and 17 years of age. The clonotype comes from a girl aged 2 to 9 with multiple sclerosis. Sequencing used blood. The chain is assembled from TRBV20-1 and TRBJ2-7; no D gene is confidently identified. The CDR3 protein is CSAISGYSYEQYF. Here is the DNA: TGCAGTGCTATCTCCGGATACTCCTACGAGCAGTACTTC.